The sample holds many counts of the clone carrying this TCR beta chain. The antigen is unknown. This record belongs to a study of CD8 T cells in ankylosing spondylitis. TCRdb independently ran MiXCR on the 5' RACE reads; one entry per CDR3 protein. Of about 230,000 distinct CDR3 sequences in the sample, over 7% were seen once. V gave up 3 bases and J gave up 2 bases; unmatched junction bases: 3. CDR3 size: 15 residues. Germline lookup yields CDR1 LGHNA and CDR2 YNFKEQ. Findings of the study overall: A motif of 8 or 9 highly homologous TCR beta variants was seen as apparently characteristic of ankylosing spondylitis blood.

Sequencing was carried out using blood, either unsorted or a sorted T cell fraction (not recorded which). The clonotype originates from a female donor with ankylosing spondylitis or in good health (not recorded which). V and J are TRBV4-2 and TRBJ1-2, with 10 positions matching TRBD1. The CDR3: CASSHSGQGNYGYTF. The CDR3 region has the DNA TGTGCCAGCAGCCACTCGGGACAGGGGAACTATGGCTACACCTTC.